The following is a T cell receptor beta chain sequence with its context. What antigen it recognizes has not been identified. The input lacks base qualities; no much larger clone sits a single base away. This sample's treatment or condition label indicates: roughly 20 received Ad26.COV2.S at low or high dose, single or two shots; about 5 received placebo; per-sample allocation not given. Repertoires of vaccine and placebo recipients were sequenced from samples collected on day 63 after the first injection. Cohort 1b enrolled about two dozen adults aged 18-55 years at a single site in Boston, USA, between 29 July and 7 August 2020. As a vaccine, Ad26.COV2.S was a replication-incompetent adenovirus type 26 vector that expressed a prefusion-stabilized SARS-CoV-2 spike protein derived from the original Wuhan strain. The immunoSEQ Assay was used to sequence TCRbeta CDR3 regions. After extraction, genomic DNA underwent amplification by bias-controlled multiplex PCR, followed by high-throughput sequencing. In the paper's pipeline: To quantify the absolute abundance of each unique TCRbeta CDR3 region, sequences were collapsed and filtered. T cell fraction was estimated by normalizing TCRbeta template counts to usable DNA, which was measured by amplifying reference genes present in all nucleated cells. Repertoire TCRs were annotated as SARS-CoV-2-specific when V gene, CDR3 amino acid sequence and J gene were exactly matched to a known reactive TCR set. The reference SARS-CoV-2 TCR set was obtained from MIRA and was filtered for enrichment in COVID-19-positive ImmuneCODE repertoires, whereby public or cross-reactive TCRs were removed. Based on the MIRA antigens, annotated TCRs were further analysed at the level of specific ORF or position within ORF. Breadth was defined as annotated unique rearrangements over total unique productive rearrangements; depth was the summed frequency of those rearrangements. Group comparisons of TCR breadth used two-sided Wilcoxon rank-sum tests. Sourced from immuneACCESS, this table was stored by TCRdb with only in-frame sequences that have V and J called. A share of the clones is absent; for the studies checked, an unresolved V gene accounts for under half, and the remainder has no known explanation. That table supplies the V and J calls and clone size; D and trimming were determined from the DNA. Present in this sample are more than 300,000 clones, about 82% of which were seen just once. The ten largest clones capture 1.9% of the sample.

The source of the sample is a study of Ad26.COV2.S vaccination and SARS-CoV-2 variants (dated by TCRdb to the early 2020s). For the wider study: Vaccine-arm donors came from COV1001, a multicentre, randomized, double-blind, placebo-controlled phase I-IIa trial of Ad26.COV2.S in healthy adults. Sequencing of the TCRbeta repertoire served to evaluate the specificity and breadth of SARS-CoV-2-reactive T cell receptors following Ad26.COV2.S vaccination. Investigators remained blinded to trial group allocation during experiments and outcome assessment. A total of around 32 samples were included in the TCR-sequenced set, comprising roughly 19 Ad26.COV2.S vaccine recipients, 5 placebo recipients and 8 SARS-CoV-2 convalescent individuals. Dosing of Ad26.COV2.S was intramuscular, at either 5x10^10 or 1x10^11 viral particles, delivered as one shot or as two shots spaced 56 days apart. Participants in the trial were split at random into five groups of five each, receiving low-dose or high-dose Ad26.COV2.S once or twice, or else placebo on both occasions.

Study-level results and caveats: Ad26.COV2.S recipients had higher spike-specific TCR breadth than placebo recipients (P = 0.0014). The study lacked the statistical power to compare responses across vaccine doses or regimens. Substantial breadth of spike-specific CD8+ and CD4+ T cell responses was reported after vaccination. The authors noted that total T cell responses may have been underestimated by the TCR breadth and depth analyses. Vaccine and placebo recipients had comparable non-spike TCR breadth, which fits with the vaccine containing only spike.

Sequencing used peripheral blood, obtained in a trial of Ad26.COV2.S vaccine versus placebo. The source of this sequence is a person between 18 and 65 years old who received the Ad26.COV2.S COVID-19 vaccine or a placebo.

The CDR3 protein is CASSIGGTLSAEAFF. In nucleotides, the sequence is TGTGCCAGTAGTATAGGGGGGACCCTGAGCGCTGAAGCTTTCTTT. The chain is assembled from TRBV19 and TRBJ1-1, with a tentative D gene TRBD1 over 5 matching bases. Trimming at the junction amounts to 1 base on V and 6 bases on J, and the germline ends lie 15 bases apart. The CDR3 runs 15 amino acids, cysteine and phenylalanine included. Solely the CDR3 DNA is kept, with 45 bases framed from the first base. The germline V gene (reference sequence) supplies CDR1 LNHDA and CDR2 SQIVND.